This TCR beta chain was captured in a study of T cells after yellow fever vaccination. The study's findings and limits: Although the secondary response was weaker, it peaked faster, at day 5 versus 15. Post-booster repertoires contained most primary-vaccination clones again (about 95% CD4, 88% CD8).

The CDR3 extends over 14 amino acids. Unmatched junction bases numbered 5, after V lost 6 bases and J lost 4 bases. MiXCR was run by TCRdb on the 5' RACE reads, yielding one entry per CDR3 protein. The sample shows tens of thousands of distinct CDR3 sequences, roughly 7.4% of them seen only once. On this clonotype: What it binds is unknown.

The chain has TRBV12-3 or TRBV12-4 and TRBJ1-3, with 8 bases lining up with TRBD1. The receptor's source is a man aged 25 to 40 who received the YFV17D yellow fever vaccine. Material: CD8+ T cells sorted from PBMCs, obtained on the day of the yellow fever booster vaccination. CDR3 sequence (DNA): TGTGCCAGCAGGTCCCGGGACAGGGGAAACACCATATATTTT. Translated, it gives CASRSRDRGNTIYF.